The source of this TCR beta chain is a study of identical twins. Study observations and caveats: High-abundance cord blood beta clonotypes had fewer insertions; memory repertoires showed none. Twin-shared out-of-frame alpha sequences were enriched for low generation probability.

A few counts support this clonotype. Its antigen is as yet unknown. Template switching introduced a universal primer site, and the cDNA bore unique molecular identifiers. Using its own MiXCR run on the 5' RACE reads, TCRdb lists one record per CDR3 protein. The repertoire consists of 420,000 or so distinct CDR3 sequences, with approximately 17% occurring once and the leading ten covering less than 15%. V gave up 5 bases and J gave up 6 bases; unmatched junction bases: 7. The CDR3 extends over 15 amino acids. CDR1 is MDHEN, CDR2 SYDVKM, per germline. The chain employs TRBV28 and TRBJ2-3, with 11 bases lining up with TRBD2. The receptor was isolated from a man aged 45-65 years in good health. The source material was naive T cells sorted from blood. The CDR3 DNA is TGTGCCAGCAGTAGACTAGCGGGGAGAGGGGATACGCAGTATTTT. Amino acids: CASSRLAGRGDTQYF.